This T cell receptor beta chain was identified in a study of molecular identifiers for immune sequencing clone quantification. The table lists this clonotype with many counts. Its specificity is unknown. Study-level findings and limits: Clones that exceeded 20 RNA copies held over 99% of effector molecules, yet under 1% in naive cells.

With listed TCR primers and previously described methods, bulk TCR libraries were prepared. TCRdb called the PCR reads again in MiXCR, with one record for every CDR3 protein. The sample consists of about 630,000 distinct CDR3 sequences, around 25% of them appearing once. The sample comprised naive CD8+ T cells from blood, with Jurkat cell RNA spiked in. Regarding subset: FACS-sorted CD8+CD4-CCR7+CD45RA+ naive T cells. This clonotype was obtained from a human donor in good health. Some libraries in this study had Jurkat cell RNA spiked in.

This chain's CDR3 is CASSQGDRNYEQYF. DNA of the CDR3: TGTGCCAGCAGCCAAGGGGACAGGAACTACGAGCAGTACTTC. The rearrangement uses TRBV4-2 and TRBJ2-7; 8 bases are shared with TRBD1. V was clipped by 1 base and J by 3 bases; unmatched bases: 2. The CDR3 length is 14 residues. Germline lookup yields CDR1 LGHNA and CDR2 YNFKEQ.